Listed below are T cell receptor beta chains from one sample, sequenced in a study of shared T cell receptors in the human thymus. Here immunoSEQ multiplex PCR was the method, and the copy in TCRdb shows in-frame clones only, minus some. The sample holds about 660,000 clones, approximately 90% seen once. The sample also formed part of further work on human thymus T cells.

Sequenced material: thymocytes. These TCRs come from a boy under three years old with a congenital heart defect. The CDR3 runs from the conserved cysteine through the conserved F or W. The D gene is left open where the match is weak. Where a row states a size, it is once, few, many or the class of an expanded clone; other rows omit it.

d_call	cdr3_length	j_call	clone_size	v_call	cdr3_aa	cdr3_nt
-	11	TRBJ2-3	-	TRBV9	CASSITDTQYF	TGTGCCAGCTCAATCACAGATACGCAGTATTTT
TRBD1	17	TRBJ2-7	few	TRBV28	CASSLGLDRGFSYEQYF	TGTGCCAGCAGTCTCGGACTTGACAGGGGGTTTAGCTACGAGCAGTACTTC
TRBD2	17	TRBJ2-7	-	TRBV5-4	CASSLALASGSSYEQYF	TGTGCCAGCAGCTTGGCCTTGGCTAGCGGGAGCTCCTACGAGCAGTACTTC
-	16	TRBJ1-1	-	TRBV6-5	CASSYPPQGSGTEAFF	TGTGCCAGCAGTTACCCGCCCCAGGGCAGTGGCACTGAAGCTTTCTTT
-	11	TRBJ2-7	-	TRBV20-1	CSARESSEQYF	TGCAGTGCTAGAGAATCTTCCGAGCAGTACTTC
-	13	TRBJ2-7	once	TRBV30	CAWSLSDSYEQYF	TGTGCCTGGAGCCTTAGCGATTCCTACGAGCAGTACTTC
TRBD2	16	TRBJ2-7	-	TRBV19	CASSRGGKRPGYEQYF	TGTGCCAGTAGCCGGGGGGGTAAGCGCCCAGGCTACGAGCAGTACTTC
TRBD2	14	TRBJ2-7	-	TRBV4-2	CASSPTSADYEQYF	TGTGCCAGCAGCCCGACTAGCGCTGACTACGAGCAGTACTTC
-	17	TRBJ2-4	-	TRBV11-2	CASSSGSAREAKNIQYF	TGTGCCAGCAGCTCTGGCTCAGCGAGAGAAGCCAAAAACATTCAGTACTTC
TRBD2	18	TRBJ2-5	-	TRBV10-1	CASSLGVTSGPEQETQYF	TGCGCCAGCAGTTTGGGGGTGACTAGCGGACCGGAGCAAGAGACCCAGTACTTC
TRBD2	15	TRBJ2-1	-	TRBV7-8	CASSLEGLGGNEQFF	TGTGCCAGCAGCTTAGAGGGACTAGGAGGGAATGAGCAGTTCTTC
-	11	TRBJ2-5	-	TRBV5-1	CASSSPSTQYF	TGCGCCAGCAGCTCCCCCTCGACCCAGTACTTC
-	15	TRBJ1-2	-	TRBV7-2	CASSPRPQVDYGYTF	TGTGCCAGCAGCCCCCGCCCACAGGTGGACTATGGCTACACCTTC
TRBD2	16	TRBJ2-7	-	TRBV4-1	CASSQEEGGRGNEQYF	TGCGCCAGCAGCCAAGAGGAAGGCGGGAGGGGGAACGAGCAGTACTTC
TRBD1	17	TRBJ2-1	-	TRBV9	CASSVALTGPTYNEQFF	TGTGCCAGCAGCGTAGCCCTGACAGGGCCGACCTACAATGAGCAGTTCTTC
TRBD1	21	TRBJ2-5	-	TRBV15	CATSRPPRIPPRDRALETQYF	TGTGCCACCAGCAGACCACCGCGGATTCCCCCCCGGGACAGAGCGTTGGAGACCCAGTACTTC
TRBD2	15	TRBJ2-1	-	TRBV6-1	CASSIGTSGVYEQFF	TGTGCCAGCAGTATAGGGACTAGCGGGGTTTATGAGCAGTTCTTC
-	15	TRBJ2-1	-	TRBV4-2	CASSQDWASRYEQFF	TGTGCCAGCAGCCAAGATTGGGCTAGCAGGTATGAGCAGTTCTTC
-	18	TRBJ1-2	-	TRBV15	CATSRVVAGIGVSYGYTF	TGTGCCACCAGCAGAGTGGTGGCAGGGATTGGGGTCTCCTATGGCTACACCTTC
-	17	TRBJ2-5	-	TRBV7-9	CASSLRSSREKEETQYF	TGTGCCAGCAGCTTAAGATCCAGCCGGGAGAAGGAAGAGACCCAGTACTTC
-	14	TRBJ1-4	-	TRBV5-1	CASSLAEPNEKLFF	TGCGCCAGCAGCTTGGCCGAGCCTAATGAAAAACTGTTTTTT
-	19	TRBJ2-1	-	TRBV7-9	CASSFPARLGVTQYNEQFF	TGTGCCAGCAGCTTTCCCGCCCGCCTAGGGGTTACCCAATACAATGAGCAGTTCTTC
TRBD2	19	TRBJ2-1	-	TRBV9	CASSVGGSGRHSSYNEQFF	TGTGCCAGCAGCGTAGGTGGTAGCGGGAGGCATAGCTCCTACAATGAGCAGTTCTTC
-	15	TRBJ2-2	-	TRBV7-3	CASSFEGSNTGELFF	TGTGCCAGCAGCTTTGAGGGATCGAACACCGGGGAGCTGTTTTTT
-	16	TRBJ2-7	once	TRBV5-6	CASSFRAPPSGYEQYF	TGTGCCAGCAGCTTCCGGGCACCGCCGTCGGGGTACGAGCAGTACTTC
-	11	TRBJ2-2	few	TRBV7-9	CASSPGDRLFF	TGTGCCAGCAGCCCGGGGGACAGACTGTTTTTT
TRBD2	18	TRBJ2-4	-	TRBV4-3	CASSQQRASGLAKNIQYF	TGCGCCAGCAGCCAACAAAGGGCTAGCGGCCTAGCCAAAAACATTCAGTACTTC
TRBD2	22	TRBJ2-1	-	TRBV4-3	CASSQVRDYGGDRLADNNEQFF	TGCGCCAGCAGCCAAGTACGGGATTACGGTGGGGACCGACTAGCGGACAACAATGAGCAGTTCTTC
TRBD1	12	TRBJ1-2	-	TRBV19	CASRGTGLYYTF	TGTGCCAGTAGGGGGACAGGCCTATACTACACCTTC
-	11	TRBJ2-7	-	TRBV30	CAWASVHEQYF	TGTGCCTGGGCTAGCGTCCACGAGCAGTACTTC
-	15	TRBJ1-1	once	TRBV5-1	CASSRWAGGNTEAFF	TGCGCCAGCAGCCGTTGGGCCGGAGGGAACACTGAAGCTTTCTTT
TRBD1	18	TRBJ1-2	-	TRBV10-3	CAISVETGFRITDYGYTF	TGTGCCATCAGCGTCGAGACAGGGTTCCGAATCACAGACTATGGCTACACCTTC
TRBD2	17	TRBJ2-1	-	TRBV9	CASSVDGAGKENNEQFF	TGTGCCAGCAGCGTAGATGGAGCGGGAAAGGAAAACAATGAGCAGTTCTTC
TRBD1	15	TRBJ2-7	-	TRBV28	CASSPPGQGFYEQYF	TGTGCCAGCAGTCCACCGGGACAGGGGTTCTACGAGCAGTACTTC
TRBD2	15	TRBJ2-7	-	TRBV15	CATSSLAGGPLEQYF	TGTGCCACCAGCAGCCTAGCGGGAGGGCCCCTCGAGCAGTACTTC
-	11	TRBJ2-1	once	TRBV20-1	CSGASRTDQFF	TGCAGTGGGGCTAGCCGAACCGACCAGTTCTTC
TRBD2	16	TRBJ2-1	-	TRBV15	CATSRDRLAGYNEQFF	TGTGCCACCAGCAGAGATCGGCTAGCGGGGTACAATGAGCAGTTCTTC
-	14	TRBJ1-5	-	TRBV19	CASSTSGVSQPQHF	TGTGCCAGTAGTACGTCCGGGGTGAGTCAGCCCCAGCATTTT
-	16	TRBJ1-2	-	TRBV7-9	CASSLAKAGWGYGYTF	TGTGCCAGCAGCTTAGCCAAGGCAGGGTGGGGCTATGGCTACACCTTC
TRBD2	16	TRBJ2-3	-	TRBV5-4	CASSRTSGRVADTQYF	TGTGCCAGTAGCCGGACTAGCGGGAGGGTGGCAGATACGCAGTATTTT
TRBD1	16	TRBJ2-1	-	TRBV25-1	CASSEPRQGSPNEQFF	TGTGCCAGCAGTGAACCCCGACAGGGGTCGCCCAATGAGCAGTTCTTC
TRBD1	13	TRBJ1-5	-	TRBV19	CASSDRGRQPQHF	TGTGCCAGTAGCGACAGGGGCAGACAGCCCCAGCATTTT
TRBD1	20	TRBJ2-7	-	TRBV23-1	CASSQSVYRGTARRPYEQYF	TGCGCCAGCAGTCAATCGGTGTATAGGGGGACAGCCAGACGACCTTACGAGCAGTACTTC
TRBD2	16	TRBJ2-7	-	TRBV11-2	CASSPRGGIGSYEQYF	TGTGCCAGCAGCCCTCGGGGGGGGATTGGAAGTTACGAGCAGTACTTC
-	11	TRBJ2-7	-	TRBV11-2	CASSPTHEQYF	TGTGCCAGCAGCCCCACACACGAGCAGTACTTC
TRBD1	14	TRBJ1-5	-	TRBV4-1	CASSPGQGDQPQHF	TGCGCCAGCAGCCCGGGACAGGGGGATCAGCCCCAGCATTTT
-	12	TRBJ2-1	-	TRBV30	CAWAGDTNEQFF	TGTGCCTGGGCCGGAGATACGAATGAGCAGTTCTTC
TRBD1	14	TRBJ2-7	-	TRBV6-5	CASSDRQGTYEQYF	TGTGCCAGCAGTGATCGACAGGGAACCTACGAGCAGTACTTC
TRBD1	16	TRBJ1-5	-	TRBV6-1	CASSEATGIGNQPQHF	TGTGCCAGCAGTGAAGCGACAGGGATTGGCAATCAGCCCCAGCATTTT
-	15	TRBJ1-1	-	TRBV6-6	CASSYSGRGNTEAFF	TGTGCCAGCAGTTACTCGGGAAGGGGGAACACTGAAGCTTTCTTT
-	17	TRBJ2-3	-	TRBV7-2	CASSLLGGAAPTDTQYF	TGTGCCAGCAGCTTATTAGGGGGAGCGGCACCCACAGATACGCAGTATTTT
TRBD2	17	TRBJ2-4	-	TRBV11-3	CASSLLSGRLAKNIQYF	TGTGCCAGCAGCTTATTGTCCGGGAGGCTAGCCAAAAACATTCAGTACTTC
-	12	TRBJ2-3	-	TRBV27	CASWTATDTQYF	TGTGCCAGCTGGACAGCCACAGATACGCAGTATTTT
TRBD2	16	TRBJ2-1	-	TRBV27	CASSLVSGRSHNEQFF	TGTGCCAGCAGTTTGGTCAGCGGGAGAAGCCACAATGAGCAGTTCTTC
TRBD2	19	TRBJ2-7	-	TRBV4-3	CASSQGIGAQREGPTEQYF	TGCGCCAGCAGCCAGGGAATTGGGGCCCAGCGGGAGGGCCCTACCGAGCAGTACTTC